This T cell receptor (beta chain) was retrieved from a study of blood T cell repertoires in COVID-19. Across the whole study: Samples representing acute and convalescent COVID-19 were sourced from the United States, Italy and Spain. In each case, the material was cDNA or gDNA derived from T cells, B-cell-depleted T cells, or PBMCs.

In the original processing: For nucleated cells, counts were estimated from reference gene primer amplification. The repertoire was sequenced with immunoSEQ multiplex PCR; TCRdb's copy has only in-frame clones and lacks some. V and J calls and clone size are given by that table; D and trimming were obtained from the DNA. The data show 200,000 to 250,000 clones, around 80% seen once. The CDR3 totals 19 residues. The germline CDR1 and CDR2 sequences are KGHDR and SFDVKD. Trimming pared 6 bases from V and 0 bases from J, leaving 20 bases between. Sequencing was done on a sample of peripheral blood. This receptor was identified in a woman aged 18-29 years with acute or convalescent COVID-19. The chain joins TRBV24-1 to TRBJ1-6; D gene ambiguous. The CDR3 spells CATSPPHPLTSSYNSPLHF. The CDR3 DNA sequence: TGTGCCACCAGTCCACCACACCCTTTGACAAGCTCCTATAATTCACCCCTCCACTTT.